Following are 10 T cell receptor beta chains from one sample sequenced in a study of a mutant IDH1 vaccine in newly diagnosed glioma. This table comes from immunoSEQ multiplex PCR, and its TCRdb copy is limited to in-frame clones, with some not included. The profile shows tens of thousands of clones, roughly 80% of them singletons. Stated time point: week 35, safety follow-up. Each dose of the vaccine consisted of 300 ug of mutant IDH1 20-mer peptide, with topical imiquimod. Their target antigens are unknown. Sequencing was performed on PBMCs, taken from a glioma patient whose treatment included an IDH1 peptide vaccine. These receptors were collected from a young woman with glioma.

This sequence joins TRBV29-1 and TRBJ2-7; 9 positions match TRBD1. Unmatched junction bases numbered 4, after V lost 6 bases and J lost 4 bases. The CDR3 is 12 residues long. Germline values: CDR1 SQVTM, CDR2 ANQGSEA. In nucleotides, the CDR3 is TGCAGCGTATTGGACAGGGGATACGAGCAGTACTTC. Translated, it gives CSVLDRGYEQYF.

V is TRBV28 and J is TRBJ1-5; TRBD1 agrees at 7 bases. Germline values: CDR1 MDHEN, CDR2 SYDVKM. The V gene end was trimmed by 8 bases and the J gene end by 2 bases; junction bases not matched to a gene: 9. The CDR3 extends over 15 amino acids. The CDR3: CASQSPTGGNQPQHF. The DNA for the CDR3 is TGTGCCAGCCAATCCCCCACAGGGGGCAATCAGCCCCAGCATTTT.

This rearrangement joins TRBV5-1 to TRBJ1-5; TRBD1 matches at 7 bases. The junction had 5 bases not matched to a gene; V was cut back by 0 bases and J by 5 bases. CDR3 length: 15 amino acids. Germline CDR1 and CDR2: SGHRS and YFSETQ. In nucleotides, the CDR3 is TGCGCCAGCAGCTTGGAGGGGGCAGGTCATCAGCCCCAGCATTTT. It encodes CASSLEGAGHQPQHF.

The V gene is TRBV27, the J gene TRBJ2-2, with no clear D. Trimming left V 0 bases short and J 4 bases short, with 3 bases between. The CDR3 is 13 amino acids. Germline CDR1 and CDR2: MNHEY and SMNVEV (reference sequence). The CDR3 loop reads CASSLSITGELFF. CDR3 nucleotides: TGTGCCAGCAGTTTATCGATCACCGGGGAGCTGTTTTTT.

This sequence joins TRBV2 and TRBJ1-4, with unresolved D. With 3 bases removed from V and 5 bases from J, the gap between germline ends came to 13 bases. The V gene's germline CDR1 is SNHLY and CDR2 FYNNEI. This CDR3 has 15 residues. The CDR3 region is CASSESLGSNEKLFF. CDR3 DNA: TGTGCCAGCAGTGAGTCGCTAGGCTCCAATGAAAAACTGTTTTTT.

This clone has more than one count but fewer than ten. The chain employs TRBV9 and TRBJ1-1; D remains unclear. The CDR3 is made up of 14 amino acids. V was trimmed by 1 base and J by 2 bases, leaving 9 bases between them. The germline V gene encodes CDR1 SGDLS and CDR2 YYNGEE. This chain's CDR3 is CASSVSQRNTEAFF. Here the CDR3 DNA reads TGTGCCAGCAGCGTATCACAGCGCAACACTGAAGCTTTCTTT.

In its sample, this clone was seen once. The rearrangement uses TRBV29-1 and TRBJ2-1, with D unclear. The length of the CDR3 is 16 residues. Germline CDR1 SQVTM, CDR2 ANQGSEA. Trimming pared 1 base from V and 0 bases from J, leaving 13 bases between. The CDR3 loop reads CSVEGTPKSSYNEQFF. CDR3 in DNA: TGCAGCGTTGAAGGTACCCCTAAGAGCTCCTACAATGAGCAGTTCTTC.

Here the CDR3 reads CASSLNRDPFLEGYTF. The DNA for the CDR3 is TGTGCCAGCAGTTTAAACCGGGACCCTTTTTTGGAGGGCTACACCTTC. The chain has TRBV28 and TRBJ1-2; D may be TRBD1 (5 bases). The CDR3 totals 16 residues. V gave up 2 bases and J gave up 8 bases, with 21 bases separating them. Germline-derived CDR1 and CDR2 are MDHEN and SYDVKM.

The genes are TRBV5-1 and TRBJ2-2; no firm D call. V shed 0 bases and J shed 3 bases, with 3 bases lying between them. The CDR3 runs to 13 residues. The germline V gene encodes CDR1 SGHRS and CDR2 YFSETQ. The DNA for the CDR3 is TGCGCCAGCAGCTTGGGAGACACCGGGGAGCTGTTTTTT. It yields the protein CASSLGDTGELFF.

The CDR3 DNA is TGTGCCAGCAGTGAGGAGGGAGAGAATTCACCCCTCCACTTT. Amino acid sequence: CASSEEGENSPLHF. The chain carries TRBV6-4 and TRBJ1-6, with D uncertain. V lost 3 bases, J lost 7 bases, and 10 bases lay in between. The V gene's germline CDR1 is MRHNA and CDR2 SNTAGT. The CDR3 is 14 amino acids.